Here is one T cell receptor beta chain with its context. The antigen is not known. Here immunoSEQ multiplex PCR was the method, and the copy in TCRdb shows in-frame clones only, minus some. The data show 100,000 or so clones, with just over 90% seen just once and about 0.32% held by the top ten. This specimen comes from a study of siplizumab effects on memory and regulatory T cells. Notes on the study in general: Only a minority of proliferating CD4+ or CD8+ clones had an assignable naive or memory phenotype, with roughly 75-96% lacking one. Only a minor fraction of alloreactive clones mapped to unstimulated subsets.

Trimming stripped 3 bases from V and 4 bases from J, with 12 bases between. The CDR3 sequence is 15 residues long. From germline, CDR1 is SEHNR and CDR2 FQNEAQ (reference sequence). The TCR comes from a human donor in good health. The J gene is TRBJ2-2, the V gene TRBV7-9; D not certain. The specimen sequenced was CD4+ T cells sorted from blood. The DNA for the CDR3 is TGTGCCAGCAGCTTTCAAGGTGGAAGCACCGGGGAGCTGTTTTTT. Amino acids: CASSFQGGSTGELFF. Using reference TRBV7-9 and TRBJ2-2 for the parts outside the CDR3, the full variable domain is DTGVSQNPRHKITKRGQNVTFRCDPISEHNRLYWYRQTLGQGPEFLTYFQNEAQLEKSRLLSDRFSAERPKGSFSTLEIQRTEQGDSAMYLCASSFQGGSTGELFFGEGSRLTVL.